The 13 T cell receptor beta chains presented below share a single source sample, sequenced in a study of cytomegalovirus exposure and HLA in healthy donors. This PCR relied on a set of 60 Vbeta primers and 13 Jbeta primers. Data came from immunoSEQ multiplex PCR; TCRdb stores just in-frame clones and leaves some out. This sample has around 150,000 clones, with roughly four fifths found just once. Sequenced sample: PBMCs. These receptors were collected from a woman aged 45-60 years in good health and CMV-seropositive.

The rearrangement uses TRBV6-6 and TRBJ1-5; unclear D gene. The CDR3 is 15 residues long. Trimming left V 6 bases short and J 1 base short, with 13 bases between. Looked up from germline, CDR1 is MNHNY and CDR2 is SVGAGI (reference sequence). The CDR3 loop is CASRNSGDSNQPQHF. DNA for the CDR3: TGTGCCAGCAGGAACTCGGGAGACAGCAATCAGCCCCAGCATTTT.

The chain employs TRBV5-1 and TRBJ2-3; weak D call: TRBD2 (5 bases). V lost 4 bases, J lost 0 bases, and 12 bases lay in between. The CDR3 is made up of 15 amino acids. Per the germline V gene, CDR1 is SGHRS and CDR2 is YFSETQ. CDR3: CASSLPSSSTDTQYF. CDR3 sequence (DNA): TGCGCCAGCAGCCTTCCTAGCTCTAGCACAGATACGCAGTATTTT.

This clone was counted between two and nine times. This chain connects TRBV2 to TRBJ1-1; 7 bases line up with TRBD1. CDR1 and CDR2 from the germline V gene are SNHLY and FYNNEI. V lost 6 bases, J lost 7 bases, and 11 bases stayed unmatched. This CDR3 comprises 14 residues. The CDR3 DNA sequence: TGTGCCAGCAGGACCACAGGGGCGGAGAGTGAAGCTTTCTTT. Its protein is CASRTTGAESEAFF. The entire variable domain, with the rest obtained from reference TRBV2 and TRBJ1-1, is as follows: EPEVTQTPSHQVTQMGQEVILRCVPISNHLYFYWYRQILGQKVEFLVSFYNNEISEKSEIFDDQFSVERPDGSNFTLKIRSTKLEDSAMYFCASRTTGAESEAFFGQGTRLTVV.

The chain employs TRBV7-3 and TRBJ1-2, with D hard to call. This CDR3 spans 14 amino acids. Germline V gene sequence: CDR1 SGHTA, CDR2 FQGTGA. The germline V and J ends were trimmed by 5 bases and 1 base, with 11 bases remaining between them. CDR3 loop: CASSPREDNYGYTF. The DNA for the CDR3 is TGTGCCAGCAGCCCCCGTGAGGATAACTATGGCTACACCTTC.

CDR3: CASSLGGGAVDTQYF. CDR3 DNA sequence: TGCGCCAGCAGCCTGGGAGGGGGGGCCGTAGATACGCAGTATTTT. The gene calls are TRBV4-1 and TRBJ2-3; the D gene is possibly TRBD2 (7 bases). From germline, CDR1 is MGHRA and CDR2 YSYEKL. Deletions cut 4 bases from V and 5 bases from J, with 16 bases between. The CDR3 consists of 15 residues.

The V call is TRBV11-2, the J call TRBJ2-3; D is perhaps TRBD2 (7 bases). The V gene lost 1 base and the J gene lost 1 base, with 9 bases spanning the gap. There are 15 residues in the CDR3. Germline V lookup: CDR1 SGHAT, CDR2 FQNNGV. For the CDR3, the DNA is TGTGCCAGCAGCTTAGTAGGGGGGGGCACAGATACGCAGTATTTT. Amino acids: CASSLVGGGTDTQYF.

This clone was counted only a few times. This chain uses TRBV11-2 with TRBJ2-4; tentatively, D is TRBD2 (6 bases). The CDR3 contains 15 residues. Trimming stripped 2 bases from V and 7 bases from J, with 15 bases between. Germline V gene lookup returns CDR1 SGHAT and CDR2 FQNNGV. The CDR3 loop is CASSLRSGGRNIQYF. The CDR3 DNA reads TGTGCCAGCAGCTTAAGGTCTGGGGGGAGGAACATTCAGTACTTC. Looking up the rest from reference TRBV11-2 and TRBJ2-4 gives the full variable domain: EAGVAQSPRYKIIEKRQSVAFWCNPISGHATLYWYQQILGQGPKLLIQFQNNGVVDDSQLPKDRFSAERLKGVDSTLKIQPAKLEDSAVYLCASSLRSGGRNIQYFGAGTRLSVL.

About this clone itself: At one of its ends the junction is not consistent with the germline gene, which may arise from a read error. The chain couples TRBV5-1 to TRBJ2-2; D perhaps matches TRBD2 (5 bases). CDR1 is SGHRS, CDR2 YFSETQ, per germline. CDR3 length: 14 amino acids. Here the CDR3 reads CASGKDANTGELFF. As DNA, the CDR3 is TGCGCCAGCGGGAAGGACGCGAACACCGGGGAGCTGTTCTTT.

This clone was detected only a few times. The genes are TRBV28 and TRBJ1-5, with D possibly TRBD1 on 6 matching bases. V lost 3 bases and J lost 3, with 12 bases in between. The length of the CDR3 is 15 residues. Germline V lookup: CDR1 MDHEN, CDR2 SYDVKM. CDR3 in amino acids: CASSFGGHLNQPQHF. The DNA of the CDR3 is TGTGCCAGCAGTTTTGGGGGACACCTCAATCAGCCCCAGCATTTT.

This sequence joins TRBV5-1 and TRBJ2-5; D remains unclear. Germline V gene sequence: CDR1 SGHRS, CDR2 YFSETQ. The CDR3 length is 16 residues. Trimming took 1 base from V and 4 from J, leaving 17 bases between them. The CDR3 region has the DNA TGCGCCAGCAGCTTGTTGTCTTGGGCAGAGAGAGAGACCCAGTACTTC. It translates to CASSLLSWAERETQYF.

This clone was detected only once. V gene TRBV5-1 combines with J gene TRBJ1-1, with TRBD1 matching over 10 bases. The CDR3 covers 16 residues. V lost 3 bases to trimming and J lost 4 bases; unmatched junction nucleotides: 9. Per germline, CDR1 SGHRS and CDR2 YFSETQ. In DNA form, the CDR3 reads TGCGCCAGCAGCTATACCTCCGGGACAGGGGCCACTGAAGCTTTCTTT. Its translation: CASSYTSGTGATEAFF.

The J gene is TRBJ1-4, the V gene TRBV7-8, with 7 bases identical to TRBD1. Unmatched junction bases numbered 11, after V lost 5 bases and J lost 8 bases. Germline V lookup: CDR1 SGHVS, CDR2 FQNEAQ. The CDR3 runs 15 residues. Written as DNA, the CDR3 is TGTGCCAGCAGCGTTAGACAGGGCCCAAGGGAAAAACTGTTTTTT. Residues: CASSVRQGPREKLFF. Full variable domain (remainder filled in from reference TRBV7-8 and TRBJ1-4): GAGVSQSPRYKVAKRGQDVALRCDPISGHVSLFWYQQALGQGPEFLTYFQNEAQLDKSGLPSDRFFAERPEGSVSTLKIQRTQQEDSAVYLCASSVRQGPREKLFFGSGTQLSVL.

The rearrangement links TRBV2 to TRBJ2-2, with D possibly TRBD2 on 6 matching bases. Between the trimmed V and J ends, which lost 10 bases and 3 bases, there was a span of 15 bases. The CDR3 is 14 amino acids. CDR1 and CDR2 from the germline V gene are SNHLY and FYNNEI. The CDR3 DNA is TGTGCCACAGGAGGGACCTCCCACACCGGGGAGCTGTTTTTT. Protein product: CATGGTSHTGELFF.